The present T cell receptor (beta chain) was sequenced within a study of blood T cells in healthy people across ages. Across the study: Every two T cells gave about one barcoded beta molecule via template switching.

In germline, CDR1 is ENHRY, CDR2 SYGVKD. With 2 bases clipped from V and 4 bases from J, the junction kept 5 bases outside the gene matches. The length of the CDR3 is 15 residues. With a J-beta primer mix and a sample-barcoded 5' primer, a second PCR ran about 7 to 11 cycles. TCRdb recomputed calls from the 5' RACE reads with MiXCR, one row per CDR3 protein. The table shows more than 500,000 distinct CDR3 sequences, with about 25% occurring only once. These data are also associated with another study on T cells of mothers and their children. That paper notes: Unrelated pairs and related pairs have their TCR recombination output shaped similarly by thymic selection.

This sequence joins TRBV10-3 and TRBJ1-5; 7 bases are a match to TRBD1. The source material was blood. This receptor was identified in a boy aged 2 to 10 in good health. The CDR3 coding sequence is TGTGCCATCAGTGAGCCTCCGGGACAGAATCAGCCCCAGCATTTT. Protein product: CAISEPPGQNQPQHF.